This T cell receptor beta chain was recovered during a study of a mutant IDH1 vaccine in newly diagnosed glioma. The study, taken as a whole, reports: Apparently, pseudoprogression bore no relation to changes among the top peripheral T cell clonotypes.

Time point given: week 5, during vaccination. Every single dose of the vaccine, 300 ug of mutant IDH1 20-mer peptide, came with topical imiquimod. Germline lookup yields CDR1 MGHRA and CDR2 YSYEKL. V was pared by 1 base and J by 4 bases, with 8 bases of the junction left unmatched. The CDR3 is 16 amino acids. Some clones are missing from TCRdb's copy, which holds only in-frame ones; the method was immunoSEQ multiplex PCR. The sample carries around 78,000 clones, 75% to 95% recorded once. Regarding this clone: Its antigen is as yet unknown.

The sequence was obtained from a woman aged 45-59 years with glioma. The chain employs TRBV4-1 and TRBJ2-3; 7 bases agree with TRBD2. The sample in question was PBMCs, obtained from a glioma patient whose treatment included an IDH1 peptide vaccine. CDR3 nucleotides: TGCGCCAGCAGCCAAGTTCCTAGCGGTCTTTCAGATACGCAGTATTTT. This codes for CASSQVPSGLSDTQYF.